The text below deals with one T cell receptor (beta chain). The V and J ends lost 0 bases and 3 bases respectively, with 12 bases between them. The CDR3 contains 15 residues. Germline V gene sequence: CDR1 SGHRS, CDR2 YFSETQ. The sample belongs to a study of radiation and T cells in renal cell carcinoma. Time point described: baseline pretreatment blood. Sample treatment: 15 Gy SBRT to primary tumor, nephrectomy 4 weeks later. Assay used: immunoSEQ multiplex PCR; TCRdb lists only in-frame clones, some missing. Found here are 130,000 to 150,000 clones, about 88% of them singletons; the top ten hold about 11%.

The V and J genes are TRBV5-1 and TRBJ1-1; D possibly corresponds to TRBD1 (5 bases). This material consisted of blood, taken from a patient whose treatment included radiotherapy and nephrectomy. The clonotype originates from a woman aged 50 to 65 with renal cell carcinoma. The CDR3 coding sequence is TGCGCCAGCAGCTTGGATGGGGGTTTGGACACTGAAGCTTTCTTT. Translated: CASSLDGGLDTEAFF.